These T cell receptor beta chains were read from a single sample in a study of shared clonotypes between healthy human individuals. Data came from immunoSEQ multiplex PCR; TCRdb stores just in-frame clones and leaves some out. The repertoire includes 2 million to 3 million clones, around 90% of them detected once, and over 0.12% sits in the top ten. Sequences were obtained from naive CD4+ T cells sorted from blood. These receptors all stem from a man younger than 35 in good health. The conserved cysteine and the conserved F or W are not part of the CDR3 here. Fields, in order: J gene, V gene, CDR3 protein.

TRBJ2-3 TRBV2 ASRDQTSTDTQY
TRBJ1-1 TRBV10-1 ASSGDRVVTEAF
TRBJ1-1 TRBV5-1 ASSLAGLKNTEAF
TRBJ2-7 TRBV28 ASTGTTRSYEQY
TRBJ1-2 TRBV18 ASSPGTNYGYT
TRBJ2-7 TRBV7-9 ASSLDHYEQY
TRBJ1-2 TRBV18 ASSPRQENYGYT
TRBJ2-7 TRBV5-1 ARDRTISYEQY
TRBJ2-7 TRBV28 ASRHPRTGALDEQY
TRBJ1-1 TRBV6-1 ASNLRQGNTEAF
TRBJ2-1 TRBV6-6 ATSLYNEQF
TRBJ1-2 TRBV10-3 AISRVGGLDGYT
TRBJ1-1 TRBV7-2 ASSPPGARTEAF
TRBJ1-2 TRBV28 ASSLDSDYGYT
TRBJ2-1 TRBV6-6 ASSPPGTGGEQF
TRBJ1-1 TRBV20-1 SANEAF
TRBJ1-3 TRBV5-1 ASSLEAASGNTIY
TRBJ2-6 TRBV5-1 ASSRGLAESGANVLT
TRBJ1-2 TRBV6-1 ASSPQGASYGYT
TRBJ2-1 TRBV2 ASSPRLAGGNEQF
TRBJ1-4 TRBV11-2 ASSSHGATNEKLF
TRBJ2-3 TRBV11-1 ASSLGDTQY
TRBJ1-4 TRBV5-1 ASSLEWGTEKLF
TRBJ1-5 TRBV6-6 ASRTRDRVNQPQH
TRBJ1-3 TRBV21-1 ASSRPQGPGNTIY
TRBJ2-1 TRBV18 ASSRKGFQALTDEQF
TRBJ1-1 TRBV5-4 ASSLSFGDTEAF
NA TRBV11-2 ASSLLSFKVHEQY
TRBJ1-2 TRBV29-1 SVGNRVNYGYT
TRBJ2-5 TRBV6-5 ASSYGQGQSTQY
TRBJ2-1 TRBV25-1 ASSEWTNNEQF
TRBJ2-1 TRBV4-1 ASSQDGWGSYNEQF
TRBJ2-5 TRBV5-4 ASSPGTSGRETQY
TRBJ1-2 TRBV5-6 ASSSGELNYGYT
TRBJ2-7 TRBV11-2 ASSLSPPTSGRVSYEQY
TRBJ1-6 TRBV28 ASSLGWATLH
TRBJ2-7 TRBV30 AWSGQGSSEQY
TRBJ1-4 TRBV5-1 ASSLLGSEKLF
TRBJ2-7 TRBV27 ASSFRTSGPYEQY
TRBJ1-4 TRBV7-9 ASSLSRGGQHEKLF
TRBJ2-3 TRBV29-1 SVLTDTQY
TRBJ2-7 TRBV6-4 ASSSGPGAYEQY
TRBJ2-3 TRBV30 ACWTGAQADTQY
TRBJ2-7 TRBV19 ASSIGTGSYEQY
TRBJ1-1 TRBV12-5 ASGGGTGALNTEAF
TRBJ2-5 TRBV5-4 ASSLAKRGEETQY